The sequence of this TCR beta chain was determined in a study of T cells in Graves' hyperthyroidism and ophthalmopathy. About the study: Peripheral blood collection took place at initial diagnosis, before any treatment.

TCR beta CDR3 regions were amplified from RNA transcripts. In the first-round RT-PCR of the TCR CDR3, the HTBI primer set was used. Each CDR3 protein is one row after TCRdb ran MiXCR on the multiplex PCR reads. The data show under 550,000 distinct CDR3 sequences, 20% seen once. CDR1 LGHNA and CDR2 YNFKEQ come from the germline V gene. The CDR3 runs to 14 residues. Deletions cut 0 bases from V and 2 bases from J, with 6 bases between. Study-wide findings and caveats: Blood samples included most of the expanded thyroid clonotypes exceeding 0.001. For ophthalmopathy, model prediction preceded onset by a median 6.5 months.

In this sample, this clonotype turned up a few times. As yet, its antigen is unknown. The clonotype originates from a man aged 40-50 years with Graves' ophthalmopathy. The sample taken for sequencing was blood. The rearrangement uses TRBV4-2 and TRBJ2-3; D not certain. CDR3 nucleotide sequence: TGTGCCAGCAGCCAAGAGGTTACCACAGATACGCAGTATTTT. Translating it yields CASSQEVTTDTQYF.